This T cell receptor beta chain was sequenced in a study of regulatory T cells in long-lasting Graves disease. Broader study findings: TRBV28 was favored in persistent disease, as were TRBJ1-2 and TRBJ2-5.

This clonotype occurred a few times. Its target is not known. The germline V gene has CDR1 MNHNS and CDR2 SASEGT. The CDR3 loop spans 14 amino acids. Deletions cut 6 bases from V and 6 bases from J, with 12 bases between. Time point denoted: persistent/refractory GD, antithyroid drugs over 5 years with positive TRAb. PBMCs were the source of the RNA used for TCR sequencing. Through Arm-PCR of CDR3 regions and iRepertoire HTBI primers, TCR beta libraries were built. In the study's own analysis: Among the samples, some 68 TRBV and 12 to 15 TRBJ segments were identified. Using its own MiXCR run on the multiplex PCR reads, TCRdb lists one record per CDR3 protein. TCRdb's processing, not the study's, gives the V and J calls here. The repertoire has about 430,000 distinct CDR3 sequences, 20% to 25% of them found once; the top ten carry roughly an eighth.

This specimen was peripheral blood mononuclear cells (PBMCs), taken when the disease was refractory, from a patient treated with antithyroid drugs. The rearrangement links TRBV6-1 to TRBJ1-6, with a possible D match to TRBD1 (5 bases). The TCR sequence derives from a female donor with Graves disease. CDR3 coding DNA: TGTGCCAGCAGGGAGACAGTTGGTAATTCACCCCTCCACTTT. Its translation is CASRETVGNSPLHF.